This TCR beta chain is from a study of T cell responses to AZD1222 COVID-19 vaccine. Concerning this clone itself: Its antigen remains unknown.

Study outcomes and limitations: The study found Spike-specific TCR breadth and depth rose after two AZD1222 doses. Clonal diversity may have been underestimated in mostly white British donors. After the peak T cell response, and only then, were repertoires sampled. Of the AZD1222 recipients, only five or six were seropositive at baseline.

Sequencing was performed with immunoSEQ multiplex PCR; in TCRdb, only in-frame clones are kept and a portion is missing. Of about 150,000 clones in the sample, 86% are singletons; the top ten hold about 5%. This TCR came from an adult in good health. The sample was peripheral blood, taken on day 0 of MenACWY control vaccination.

Here the CDR3 reads CASSILVASGQTNTGELFF. CDR3 nucleotide sequence: TGTGCCAGTAGTATTTTGGTCGCTAGCGGGCAGACGAACACCGGGGAGCTGTTTTTT. V gene TRBV19 combines with J gene TRBJ2-2, with 8 bases fitting TRBD2. With V trimmed by 3 bases and J by 0 bases, 12 bases remained unmatched. The CDR3 has 19 amino acids. Per the germline V gene, CDR1 is LNHDA and CDR2 is SQIVND (reference sequence).